This entry concerns a single TCR beta chain. TCRdb's table, derived via immunoSEQ multiplex PCR, lists solely in-frame clones and lacks some. Of approximately 360,000 clones in the sample, approximately 83% were seen once. The CDR3 spans 15 residues. The germline V gene has CDR1 LNHDA and CDR2 SQIVND (reference sequence). The V gene end was trimmed by 4 bases and the J gene end by 2 bases; junction bases not matched to a gene: 7. This record comes from a study of Ad26.COV2.S vaccination and SARS-CoV-2 variants. Treatment described: over 15 received Ad26.COV2.S at low or high dose, single or two shots; several received placebo; per-sample allocation not given. After the first vaccine or placebo injection, samples were drawn on day 63.

The genes are TRBV19 and TRBJ1-2; 7 bases map to TRBD1. The sequence came from a person aged 18-60 years who received the Ad26.COV2.S COVID-19 vaccine or a placebo. The material was peripheral blood, obtained in a trial of Ad26.COV2.S vaccine versus placebo. Written as DNA, the CDR3 is TGTGCCAGTAGTAGAGATAACAGGGGAAACTATGGCTACACCTTC. Its protein product is CASSRDNRGNYGYTF.